This T cell receptor (beta chain) was observed in a study of CD8+ T cells in alopecia areata. Background on the study: A regimen of oral tofacitinib, 5 to 10 mg twice daily, was given to treated patients.

Comment on this clone: Its antigen is unknown.

Overall study results and limits: Expanded CD8+ clones among the top 100, and scalp clonality, were significantly decreased by tofacitinib. Association of baseline CD8+ expansion with response is uncertain owing to one nonresponder.

The CDR3 totals 16 residues. Looked up from germline, CDR1 is SGHRS and CDR2 is YFSETQ. J lost 13 bases, V lost 4 bases, and 22 bases had no gene match. cDNA prepared by RNA extraction and subsequent reverse transcription served as the template for sequencing. Produced via immunoSEQ multiplex PCR; TCRdb's table is partial and in-frame only. Among more than 150,000 clones, about three fifths were seen once, and the ten largest hold approximately 3.4%. The treatment denotes: oral pan-JAK inhibitor, 5-10 mg twice daily. The chain employs TRBV5-1 and TRBJ2-5; 7 bases agree with TRBD1. This sequence originates from a human donor with alopecia areata. Sample: CD4+ T cells sorted from blood, taken at week 4, from a patient treated with tofacitinib. The CDR3 loop reads CASSLSLTGAATSGYF. The CDR3 DNA is TGCGCCAGCAGCCTCAGCTTAACAGGGGCCGCAACCTCAGGGTACTTC.